This T cell receptor beta chain stems from a study of OX40 agonist ivuxolimab in advanced cancers. People who had autoimmune disease history or systemic immunosuppression were excluded. From germline, CDR1 is MNHEY and CDR2 SVGAGI. Germline trimming cut 5 bases from V and 10 bases from J; bases unmatched to any gene: 6. CDR3 length equals 13 residues. Sequenced by immunoSEQ multiplex PCR; TCRdb stores in-frame clones only, minus some. This table holds about 58,000 clones, 70% to 90% found once. This chain connects TRBV6-5 to TRBJ1-4; 8 bases map to TRBD1. The sequences come from CD4+ or CD8+ T cells sorted from blood, collected in a trial of the OX40 agonist ivuxolimab. The TCR originated in an adult with an advanced solid tumor such as melanoma, head and neck, liver or kidney cancer. CDR3 sequence (DNA): TGTGCCAGCAGTACCCGACAGGGGTCAAAACTGTTTTTT. This encodes CASSTRQGSKLFF.